A selection of T cell receptor beta chains follows, all from one sample in a study of control samples from healthy donors and cancer patients. The protocol was immunoSEQ multiplex PCR, while the TCRdb copy is restricted to in-frame clones and leaves out a portion. The data contain about 58,000 clones, roughly 86% of them singletons. The source material was PBMCs. These receptors all come from a woman aged 60-75 years with lung cancer. Both conserved end residues are part of each CDR3. The D gene is left open where the match is weak. Clone size, where shown, is once, few, many, or a class for clones that have expanded.

clone size,V gene,D gene,J gene,CDR3 DNA,CDR3 protein
few,TRBV28,TRBD2,TRBJ2-2,TGTGCCAGCAGCCTCGGACTAGCCCGCACCGGGGAGCTGTTTTTT,CASSLGLARTGELFF
few,TRBV29-1,.,TRBJ1-1,TGCAGCGGGGGGGGAACTGAAGCTTTCTTT,CSGGGTEAFF
.,TRBV28,.,TRBJ1-5,TGTGCCAGCAAGCCCGGATTGAGCAATCAGCCCCAGCATTTT,CASKPGLSNQPQHF
.,TRBV27,TRBD2,TRBJ2-4,TGTGCCAGCAGTTTATCGGCTAGCGGGACAAAAAACATTCAGTACTTC,CASSLSASGTKNIQYF
.,TRBV18,TRBD1,TRBJ2-5,TGTGCCAGCTCACCACCCCCCGGGACAGGGGGCCCCAGGGAGACCCAGTACTTC,CASSPPPGTGGPRETQYF
once,TRBV4-2,.,TRBJ1-2,TGTGCCAGCAGCCAAGATGATCGGAGTTATGGCTACACCTTC,CASSQDDRSYGYTF
.,TRBV24-1,.,TRBJ2-2,TGTGCCACCAGCATGGGGCAGGGTGTCGCCGGGGAGCTGTTTTTT,CATSMGQGVAGELFF
.,TRBV18,.,TRBJ1-4,TGTGCCAGCTCACCTACTGGCTATGGGGGGCGCGGTGAAAAACTGTTTTTT,CASSPTGYGGRGEKLFF
.,TRBV28,.,TRBJ1-5,TGTGCCAGCACCTTGGGAGGGCTTAGCAATCAGCCCCAGCATTTT,CASTLGGLSNQPQHF
.,TRBV18,.,TRBJ2-1,TGTGCCAGCTCACCAAGGTACAGAACCAATGAGCAGTTCTTC,CASSPRYRTNEQFF
few,TRBV6-5,.,TRBJ2-3,TGTGCCAGCAAACCCGAGCCGGGAGGCACAGATACGCAGTATTTT,CASKPEPGGTDTQYF
.,TRBV6-5,.,TRBJ1-3,TGTGCCAGCAGTTCAAGACACGGTGGAAACACCATATATTTT,CASSSRHGGNTIYF
.,TRBV3-1/TRBV3-2,TRBD2,TRBJ2-1,TGTGCCAGCAGCCATGGCGGGGGGGCTTTGAACAATGAGCAGTTCTTC,CASSHGGGALNNEQFF
once,TRBV6-6,.,TRBJ2-7,.,CASTFSGPDEQYF
.,TRBV27,.,TRBJ1-2,TGTGCCAGCAGTTTTGTCCCCGTGCGCGTTCGCTATGGCTACACCTTC,CASSFVPVRVRYGYTF
.,TRBV5-1,TRBD1,TRBJ2-2,TGCGCCAGCAGCCCGACAGGGGCCGGGGAGCTGTTTTTT,CASSPTGAGELFF
.,TRBV7-3,TRBD2,TRBJ2-1,TGTGCCAGCAGCTTCCTCACCCCTACTAGCGGTACGTTCTTC,CASSFLTPTSGTFF
.,TRBV28,.,TRBJ1-4,TGTGCCAGCAGGCCGGGGAGTTCAACTAATGAAAAACTGTTTTTT,CASRPGSSTNEKLFF
.,TRBV5-1,.,TRBJ2-7,TGCGCCAGCAGCTTGGAGGGGGGCTACGAGCAGTACTTC,CASSLEGGYEQYF
.,TRBV6-1,TRBD1,TRBJ1-5,TGTGCCAGCAGTGAAGAAGGGGGAAGGGGGCGGGGAAGCAATCAGCCCCAGCATTTT,CASSEEGGRGRGSNQPQHF
few,TRBV28,.,TRBJ1-5,TGTGCCAGCAGCGCAAATCAGCCCCAGCATTTT,CASSANQPQHF
.,TRBV3-1/TRBV3-2,.,TRBJ1-1,TGTGCCAGCGGAAACACTGAAGCTTTCTTT,CASGNTEAFF
.,TRBV2,.,TRBJ1-5,TGTGCCAGCAGAGAGCTATATAGCAATCAGCCCCAGCATTTT,CASRELYSNQPQHF